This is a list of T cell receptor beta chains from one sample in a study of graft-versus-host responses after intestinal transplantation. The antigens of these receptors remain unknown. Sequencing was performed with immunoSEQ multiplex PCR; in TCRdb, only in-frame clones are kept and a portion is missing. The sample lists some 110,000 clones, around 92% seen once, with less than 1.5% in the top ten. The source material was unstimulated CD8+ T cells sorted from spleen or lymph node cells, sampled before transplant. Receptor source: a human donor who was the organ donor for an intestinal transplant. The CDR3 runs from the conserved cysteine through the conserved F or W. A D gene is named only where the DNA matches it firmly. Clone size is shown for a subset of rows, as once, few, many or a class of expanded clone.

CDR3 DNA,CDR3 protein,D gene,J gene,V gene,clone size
TGTGCCAGCAGTTTATCATTCGGACGGGAGCAGTACTTC,CASSLSFGREQYF,.,TRBJ2-7,TRBV27,.
TGTGCCTGGAGTACGACAGGGCTTGGAGCTTTCTTT,CAWSTTGLGAFF,TRBD1,TRBJ1-1,TRBV30,.
TGTGCCAGCAGGGGTACTAGCGGATACAATGAGCAGTTCTTC,CASRGTSGYNEQFF,TRBD2,TRBJ2-1,TRBV6-5,.
TGTGCCATCCAAACGGGACAGCCCGGGGAGCTGTTTTTT,CAIQTGQPGELFF,TRBD1,TRBJ2-2,TRBV19,.
TGTGCCAGCAGAATCCCGGGACACCTCACCTACGAGCAGTACTTC,CASRIPGHLTYEQYF,.,TRBJ2-7,TRBV6-1,.
TGTGCCAGCAGGGACAGGGGGTGGACTGAAGCTTTCTTT,CASRDRGWTEAFF,TRBD1,TRBJ1-1,TRBV7-2,.
TGCAGCGTTTGGGTGAGCGGGAGACCCTCCTACGAGCAGTACTTC,CSVWVSGRPSYEQYF,TRBD2,TRBJ2-7,TRBV29-1,.
TGCGCCAGCAGTGAAATAGGGATGACTGAAGCTTTCTTT,CASSEIGMTEAFF,.,TRBJ1-1,TRBV10-1,.
TGTGCCAGCAGTTACTCGGCGTCTAGCGGCTACGAGCAGTACTTC,CASSYSASSGYEQYF,TRBD2,TRBJ2-7,TRBV6-6,.
TGTGCCAGCGCCAAAACACAGGGAGACTATGGCTACACCTTC,CASAKTQGDYGYTF,.,TRBJ1-2,TRBV9,.
TGTGCCAGCAGTTTAAATAGCGGGAGTGGGGCCGGGGAGCTGTTTTTT,CASSLNSGSGAGELFF,TRBD2,TRBJ2-2,TRBV28,.
TGTGCCAGCACCGGGACTAGCGGGACAGATACGCAGTATTTT,CASTGTSGTDTQYF,TRBD2,TRBJ2-3,TRBV6-6,.
TGTGCCAGCAGTTACACCCCCCAGAATTCACCCCTCCACTTT,CASSYTPQNSPLHF,.,TRBJ1-6,TRBV6-6,.
TGCAGCGTTGCCTCGCTAGCGGGAAGGGAGCAGTACTTC,CSVASLAGREQYF,TRBD2,TRBJ2-7,TRBV29-1,.
TGTGCCAGCAGTCCGGGACCGGGGTCCTACTACGAGCAGTACTTC,CASSPGPGSYYEQYF,.,TRBJ2-7,TRBV2,.
TGTGCCAGCAGTTGGGAGGGGCGGAACTACGAGCAGTACTTC,CASSWEGRNYEQYF,TRBD2,TRBJ2-7,TRBV28,.
TGTGCCAGCAGCTTAACCCCGGACAGGGAAGGAGACACCATATATTTT,CASSLTPDREGDTIYF,TRBD1,TRBJ1-3,TRBV11-2,.
TGTGCCAGCAGTTTATCGGGGCTAGCGGGCTACGAGCAGTACTTC,CASSLSGLAGYEQYF,TRBD2,TRBJ2-7,TRBV27,.
TGCGCCAGCAGCCAAGATCTGGGCAGGGCCTACGAGCAGTACTTC,CASSQDLGRAYEQYF,.,TRBJ2-7,TRBV4-1,.
TGCGCCAGCAGCCAAGTAAGGGCCTACGAGCAGTACTTC,CASSQVRAYEQYF,.,TRBJ2-7,TRBV4-3,.
TGTGCCAGCAGAGCGGTAGCGTTACCTGAGCAGTTCTTC,CASRAVALPEQFF,.,TRBJ2-1,TRBV7-8,.
TGTGCCAGCAGTTTCAACCTAGCGGGAGGGCCGAATGAGCAGTTCTTC,CASSFNLAGGPNEQFF,TRBD2,TRBJ2-1,TRBV28,once
TGTGCCAGCAGCTTAGGAAGGACAGGGAGGAACACTGAAGCTTTCTTT,CASSLGRTGRNTEAFF,TRBD1,TRBJ1-1,TRBV7-2,.
TGTGCCAGCGGTTTTCTCAGCACTGAAGCTTTCTTT,CASGFLSTEAFF,.,TRBJ1-1,TRBV19,.
TGTGCCAGTATGGGGAGGGACTCCTACGAGCAGTACTTC,CASMGRDSYEQYF,TRBD2,TRBJ2-7,TRBV19,once
TGTGCCAGCAGTTTGGCAGGGCCCAGGGCTGAAGCTTTCTTT,CASSLAGPRAEAFF,.,TRBJ1-1,TRBV28,.
TGTGCCAGCAGTCGAGCGGGAGTGGTCTACAATGAGCAGTTCTTC,CASSRAGVVYNEQFF,TRBD2,TRBJ2-1,TRBV16,.
TGTGCCAGCAGTCCCTCTCCGGACAGGGGTCTCGACTACGAGCAGTACTTC,CASSPSPDRGLDYEQYF,TRBD1,TRBJ2-7,TRBV27,.
TGTGCCAGCAGCGGAAATACAGGGGTGCCGTTCTTC,CASSGNTGVPFF,TRBD1,TRBJ2-1,TRBV9,.
TGCGCCAGCAGTGATGGTGCTAGCGGGGGAAATGAGCAGTTCTTC,CASSDGASGGNEQFF,TRBD2,TRBJ2-1,TRBV10-2,.
TGCAGCGTTGTCGGCTTGGCGGGAGCGAGGAATGAGCAGTTCTTC,CSVVGLAGARNEQFF,TRBD2,TRBJ2-1,TRBV29-1,.
TGTGCCAGCAGCCCCGGACTCCCAAAGTACGAGCAGTACTTC,CASSPGLPKYEQYF,.,TRBJ2-7,TRBV5-6,.
TGTGCCAGCGTCTCCGGGACAGGGGTCAGGCGGAGCTATGGCTACACCTTC,CASVSGTGVRRSYGYTF,TRBD1,TRBJ1-2,TRBV2,.
TGTGCCAGCAGCTCCCGAGCGGGAGGAGTGGCAGATACGCAGTATTTT,CASSSRAGGVADTQYF,TRBD2,TRBJ2-3,TRBV11-2,.
TGTGCCAGCAGCGCTTTGGTGGATACGCAGTATTTT,CASSALVDTQYF,.,TRBJ2-3,TRBV11-2,.